The present entry profiles one TCR beta chain with its context. The entry originates in a study of blood T cell repertoires in COVID-19. Clones were sequenced by immunoSEQ multiplex PCR, and TCRdb holds only the in-frame ones, with some missing. The sample consists of roughly 230,000 clones, 70% to 90% of them appearing once. The sample was PBMCs or T cells enriched from blood (not recorded which). The sequence came from a woman in her forties or fifties who had been exposed to COVID-19.

CDR3 sequence (DNA): TGCGCCAGCAGCTTGCCCAGGGACACTGAAGCTTTCTTT. The encoded protein is CASSLPRDTEAFF. This chain links TRBV5-1 with TRBJ1-1, with D perhaps matching TRBD1 (5 bases). Germline CDR1 SGHRS, CDR2 YFSETQ. Trimming took 1 base from V and 3 from J, leaving 7 bases between them. The CDR3 has 13 amino acids.